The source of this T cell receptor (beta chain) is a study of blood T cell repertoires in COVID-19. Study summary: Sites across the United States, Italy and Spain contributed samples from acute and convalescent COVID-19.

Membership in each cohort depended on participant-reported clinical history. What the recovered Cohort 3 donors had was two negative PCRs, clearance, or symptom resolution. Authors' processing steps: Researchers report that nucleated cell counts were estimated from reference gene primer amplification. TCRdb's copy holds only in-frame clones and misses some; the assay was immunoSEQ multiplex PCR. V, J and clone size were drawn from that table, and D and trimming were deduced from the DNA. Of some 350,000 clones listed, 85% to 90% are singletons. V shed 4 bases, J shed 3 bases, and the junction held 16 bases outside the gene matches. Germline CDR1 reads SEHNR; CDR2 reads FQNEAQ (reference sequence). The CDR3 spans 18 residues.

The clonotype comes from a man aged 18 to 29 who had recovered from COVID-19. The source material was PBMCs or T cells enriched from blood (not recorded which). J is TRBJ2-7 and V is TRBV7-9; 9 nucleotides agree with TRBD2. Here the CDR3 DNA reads TGTGCCAGCAGCTCACTTTGGACTAGCGAGGACCCAGGCTACGAGCAGTACTTC. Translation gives CASSSLWTSEDPGYEQYF.